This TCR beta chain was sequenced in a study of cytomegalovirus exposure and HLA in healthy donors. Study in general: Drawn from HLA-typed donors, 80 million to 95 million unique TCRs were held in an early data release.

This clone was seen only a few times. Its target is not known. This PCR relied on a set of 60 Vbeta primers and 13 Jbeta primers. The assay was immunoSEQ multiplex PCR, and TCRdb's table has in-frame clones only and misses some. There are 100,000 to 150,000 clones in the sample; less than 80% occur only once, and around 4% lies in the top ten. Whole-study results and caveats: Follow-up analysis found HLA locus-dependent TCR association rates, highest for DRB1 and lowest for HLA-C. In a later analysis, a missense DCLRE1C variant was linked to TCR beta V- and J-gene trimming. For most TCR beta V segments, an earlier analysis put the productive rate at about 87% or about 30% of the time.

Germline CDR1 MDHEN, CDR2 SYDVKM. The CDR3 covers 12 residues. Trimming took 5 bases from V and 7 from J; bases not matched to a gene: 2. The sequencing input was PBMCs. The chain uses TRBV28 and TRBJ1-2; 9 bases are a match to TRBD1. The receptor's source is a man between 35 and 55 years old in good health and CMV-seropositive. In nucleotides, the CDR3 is TGTGCCAGCAGTCGGGACAGGGCTGGCTACACCTTC. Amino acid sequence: CASSRDRAGYTF.